These T cell receptor beta chains were read from a single sample in a study of T-cell reconstitution after alpha-beta-depleted transplantation in children. TCRdb re-derived calls from the PCR reads in MiXCR, one entry per CDR3 protein. The sample lists fewer than 750,000 distinct CDR3 sequences, 25% to 30% occurring once. The specimen was PBMCs, collected before TCRalphabeta/CD19-depleted stem cell transplant. Receptors originate from a boy under three years old with Wiskott-Aldrich syndrome, due to receive a stem cell transplant. CDR3s include the opening cysteine and the closing phenylalanine or tryptophan.

j_call v_call cdr3_aa
TRBJ1-1 TRBV11-2 CASSSPLERNTEAFF
TRBJ2-3 TRBV5-1 CASSLVARGSDTQYF
TRBJ2-2 TRBV11-2 CASSVGWWSSETGELFF
TRBJ2-3 TRBV11-2 CASSLVLGRGADTQYF
TRBJ2-2 TRBV28 CASSATGGTGELFF
TRBJ2-3 TRBV20-1 CSASPAASADTQYF
TRBJ2-1 TRBV5-1 CASSLVKVSYNEQFF
TRBJ2-5 TRBV25-1 CASSESDRYQETQYF
TRBJ2-5 TRBV5-1 CASSAFVGFELETQYF
TRBJ2-1 TRBV28 CPSSPYNEQFF
TRBJ1-2 TRBV5-6 CASSPDRGWGYTF
TRBJ1-4 TRBV5-6 CASSYGLGVDEKLFF
TRBJ2-7 TRBV20-1 CSARPLAGMVYEQYF
TRBJ2-1 TRBV20-1 CSLASGRAGDEQFF
TRBJ2-4 TRBV5-5 CASSWGLAGDAKNIQYF
TRBJ2-1 TRBV5-1 CASTIADLYSYNEQFF
TRBJ1-1 TRBV7-9 CASSLAPATSEAFF
TRBJ2-5 TRBV7-9 CASSLAEGREKTQYF
TRBJ2-3 TRBV13 CASSRLENTDTQYF
TRBJ2-5 TRBV12-3/TRBV12-4 CASSLGADPGGETQYF
TRBJ2-2 TRBV5-1 CASSRGTSGSPGELFF
TRBJ2-1 TRBV5-1 CASSLVGRSNNEQFF
TRBJ1-4 TRBV20-1 CSARHREGEKLFF
TRBJ2-3 TRBV12-3/TRBV12-4 CASGGPDRISHTQYF